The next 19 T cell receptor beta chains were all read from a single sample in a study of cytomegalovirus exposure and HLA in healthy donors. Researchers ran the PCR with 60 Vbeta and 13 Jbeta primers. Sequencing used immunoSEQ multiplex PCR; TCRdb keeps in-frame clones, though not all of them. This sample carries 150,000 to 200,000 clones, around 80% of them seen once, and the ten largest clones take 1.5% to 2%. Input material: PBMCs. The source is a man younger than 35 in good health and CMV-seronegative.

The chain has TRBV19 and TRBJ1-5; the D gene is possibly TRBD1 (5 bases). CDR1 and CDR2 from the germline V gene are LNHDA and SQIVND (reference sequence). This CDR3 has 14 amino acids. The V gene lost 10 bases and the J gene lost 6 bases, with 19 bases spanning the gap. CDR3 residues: CATLDTSHGQPQHF. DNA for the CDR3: TGTGCCACCCTGGACACTTCCCACGGTCAGCCCCAGCATTTT.

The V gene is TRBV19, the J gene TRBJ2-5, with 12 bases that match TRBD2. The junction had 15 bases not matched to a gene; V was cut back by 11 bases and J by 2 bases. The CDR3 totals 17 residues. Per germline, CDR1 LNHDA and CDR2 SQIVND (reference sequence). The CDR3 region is CAERGASGGEWQETQYF. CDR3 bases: TGTGCCGAGCGAGGGGCTAGCGGGGGGGAGTGGCAAGAGACCCAGTACTTC. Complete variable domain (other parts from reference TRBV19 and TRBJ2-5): DGGITQSPKYLFRKEGQNVTLSCEQNLNHDAMYWYRQDPGQGLRLIYYSQIVNDFQKGDIAEGYSVSREKKESFPLTVTSAQKNPTAFYLCAERGASGGEWQETQYFGPGTRLLVL.

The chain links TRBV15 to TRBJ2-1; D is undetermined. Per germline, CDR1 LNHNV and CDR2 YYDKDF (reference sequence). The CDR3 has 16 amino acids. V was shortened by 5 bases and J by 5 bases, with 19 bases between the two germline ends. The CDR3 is CATSLVGSRSNNEQFF. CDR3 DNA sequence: TGTGCCACCAGCCTCGTTGGTTCGAGGTCTAACAATGAGCAGTTCTTC. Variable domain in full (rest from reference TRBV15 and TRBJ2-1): DAMVIQNPRYQVTQFGKPVTLSCSQTLNHNVMYWYQQKSSQAPKLLFHYYDKDFNNEADTPDNFQSRRPNTSFCFLDIRSPGLGDTAMYLCATSLVGSRSNNEQFFGPGTRLTVL.

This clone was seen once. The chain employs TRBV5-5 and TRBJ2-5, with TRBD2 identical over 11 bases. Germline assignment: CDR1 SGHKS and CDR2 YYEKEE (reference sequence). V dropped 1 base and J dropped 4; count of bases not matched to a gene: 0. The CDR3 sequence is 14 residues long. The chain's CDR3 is CASSLLAGGETQYF. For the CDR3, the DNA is TGTGCCAGCAGCTTGCTAGCGGGAGGAGAGACCCAGTACTTC.

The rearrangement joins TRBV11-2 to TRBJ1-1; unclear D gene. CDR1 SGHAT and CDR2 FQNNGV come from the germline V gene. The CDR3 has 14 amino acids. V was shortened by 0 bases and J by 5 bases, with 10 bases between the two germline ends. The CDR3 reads CASSLDLGRTEAFF. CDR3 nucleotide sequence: TGTGCCAGCAGCTTAGATCTAGGGAGGACTGAAGCTTTCTTT.

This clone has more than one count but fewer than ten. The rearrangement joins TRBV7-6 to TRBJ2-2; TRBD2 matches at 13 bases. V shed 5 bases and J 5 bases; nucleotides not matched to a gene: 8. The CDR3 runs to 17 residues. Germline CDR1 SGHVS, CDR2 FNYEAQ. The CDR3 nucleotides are TGTGCCAGCAGCCCCGGGACTAGCGGGGCCCGAACCGGGGAGCTGTTTTTT. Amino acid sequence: CASSPGTSGARTGELFF.

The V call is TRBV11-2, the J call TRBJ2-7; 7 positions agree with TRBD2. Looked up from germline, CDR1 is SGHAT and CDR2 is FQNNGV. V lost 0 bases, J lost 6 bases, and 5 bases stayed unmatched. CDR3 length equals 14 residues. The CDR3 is CASSLERPGGEQYF. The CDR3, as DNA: TGTGCCAGCAGCTTAGAGCGACCGGGGGGCGAGCAGTACTTC.

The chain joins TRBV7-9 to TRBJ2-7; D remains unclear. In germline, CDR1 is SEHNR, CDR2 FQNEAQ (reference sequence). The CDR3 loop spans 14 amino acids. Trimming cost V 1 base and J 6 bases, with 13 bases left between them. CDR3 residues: CASSLDGYRSEQYF. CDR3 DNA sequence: TGTGCCAGCAGCTTAGACGGGTATCGGTCCGAGCAGTACTTC. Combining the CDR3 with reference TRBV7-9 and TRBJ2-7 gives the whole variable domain DTGVSQNPRHKITKRGQNVTFRCDPISEHNRLYWYRQTLGQGPEFLTYFQNEAQLEKSRLLSDRFSAERPKGSFSTLEIQRTEQGDSAMYLCASSLDGYRSEQYFGPGTRLTVT.

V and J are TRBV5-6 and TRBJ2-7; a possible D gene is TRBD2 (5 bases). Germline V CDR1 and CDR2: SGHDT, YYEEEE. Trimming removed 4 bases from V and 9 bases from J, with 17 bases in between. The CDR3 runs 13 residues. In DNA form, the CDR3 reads TGTGCCAGCAGCAGAAACGGGATAAGTGCGCAGTACTTC. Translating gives CASSRNGISAQYF.

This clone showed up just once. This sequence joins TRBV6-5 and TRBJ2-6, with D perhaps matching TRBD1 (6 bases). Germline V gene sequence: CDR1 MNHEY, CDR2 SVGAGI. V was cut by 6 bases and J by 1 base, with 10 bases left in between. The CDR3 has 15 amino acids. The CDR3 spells CASRKQGSGANVLTF. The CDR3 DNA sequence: TGTGCCAGCAGAAAACAGGGTTCTGGGGCCAACGTCCTGACTTTC.

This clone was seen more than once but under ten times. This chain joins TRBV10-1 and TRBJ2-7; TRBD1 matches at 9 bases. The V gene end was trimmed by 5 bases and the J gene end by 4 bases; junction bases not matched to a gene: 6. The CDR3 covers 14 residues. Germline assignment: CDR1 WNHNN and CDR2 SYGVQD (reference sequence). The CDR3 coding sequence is TGCGCCAGCAGTCGGACAGGGGACGGGTACGAGCAGTACTTC. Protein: CASSRTGDGYEQYF.

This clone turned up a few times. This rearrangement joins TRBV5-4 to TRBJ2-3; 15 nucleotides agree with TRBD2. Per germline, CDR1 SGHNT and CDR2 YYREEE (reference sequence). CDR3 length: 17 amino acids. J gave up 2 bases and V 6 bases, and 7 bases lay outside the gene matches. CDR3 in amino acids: CASTSGLAGGPTDTQYF. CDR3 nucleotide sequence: TGTGCCAGCACCTCGGGACTAGCGGGGGGTCCCACAGATACGCAGTATTTT.

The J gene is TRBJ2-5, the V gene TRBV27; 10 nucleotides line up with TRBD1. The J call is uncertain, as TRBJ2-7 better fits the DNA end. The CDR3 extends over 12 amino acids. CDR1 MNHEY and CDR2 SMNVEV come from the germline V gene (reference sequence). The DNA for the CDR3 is TGTGCCGGGACAGGGGTTTCCTACGAGCAGTACTTC. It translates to CAGTGVSYEQYF.

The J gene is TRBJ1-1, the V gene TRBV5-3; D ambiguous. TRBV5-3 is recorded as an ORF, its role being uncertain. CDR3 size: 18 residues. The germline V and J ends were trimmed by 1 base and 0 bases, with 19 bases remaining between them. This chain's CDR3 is CARSLPRARTPMNTEAFF. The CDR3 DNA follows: TGTGCCAGAAGCTTGCCGCGTGCCCGAACCCCCATGAACACTGAAGCTTTCTTT.

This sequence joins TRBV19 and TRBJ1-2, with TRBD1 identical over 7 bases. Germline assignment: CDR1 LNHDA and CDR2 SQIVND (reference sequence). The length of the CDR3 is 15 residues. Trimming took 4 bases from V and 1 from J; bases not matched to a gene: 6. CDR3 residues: CASSTNRGVNYGYTF. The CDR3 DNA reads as TGTGCCAGTAGTACAAACAGGGGCGTTAACTATGGCTACACCTTC.

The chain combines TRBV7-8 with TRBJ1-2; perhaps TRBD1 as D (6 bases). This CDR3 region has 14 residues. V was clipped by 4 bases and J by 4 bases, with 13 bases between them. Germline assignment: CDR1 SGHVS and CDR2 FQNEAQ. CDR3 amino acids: CASSSLQGSYGYTF. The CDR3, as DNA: TGTGCCAGCAGCTCGTTACAGGGTAGCTATGGCTACACCTTC.

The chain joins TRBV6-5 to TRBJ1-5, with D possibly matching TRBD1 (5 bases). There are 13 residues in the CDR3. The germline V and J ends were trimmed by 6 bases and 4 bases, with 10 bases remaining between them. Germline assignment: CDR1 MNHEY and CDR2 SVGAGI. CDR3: CASRGGRNQPQHF. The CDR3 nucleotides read TGTGCCAGCAGGGGGGGGAGGAATCAGCCCCAGCATTTT.

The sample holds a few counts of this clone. This CDR3 is CASSFKLVDTQYF. CDR3 DNA: TGTGCCAGCAGTTTTAAACTGGTGGATACGCAGTATTTT. V is TRBV28 and J is TRBJ2-3; D is unclear. CDR1 MDHEN and CDR2 SYDVKM come from the germline V gene. The CDR3 has 13 residues. Trimming cost V 3 bases and J 6 bases, with 10 bases left between them.

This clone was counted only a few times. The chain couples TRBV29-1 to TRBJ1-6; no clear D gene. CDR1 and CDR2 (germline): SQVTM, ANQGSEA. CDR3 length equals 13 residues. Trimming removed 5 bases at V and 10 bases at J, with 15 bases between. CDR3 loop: CSVKKEKYSPLHF. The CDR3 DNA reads TGCAGCGTTAAAAAGGAGAAGTACTCACCCCTCCACTTT.